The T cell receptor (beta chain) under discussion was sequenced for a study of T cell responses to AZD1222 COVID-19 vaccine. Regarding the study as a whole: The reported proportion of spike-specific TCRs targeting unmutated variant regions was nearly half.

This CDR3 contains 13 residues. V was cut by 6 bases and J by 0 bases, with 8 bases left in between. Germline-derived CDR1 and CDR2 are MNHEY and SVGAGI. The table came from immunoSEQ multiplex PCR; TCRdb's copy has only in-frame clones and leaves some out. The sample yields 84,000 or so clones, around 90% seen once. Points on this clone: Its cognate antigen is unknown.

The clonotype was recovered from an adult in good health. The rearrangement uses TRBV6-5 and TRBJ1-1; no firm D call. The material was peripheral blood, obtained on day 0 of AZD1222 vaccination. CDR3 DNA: TGTGCCAGCAGGAGAGACATGAACACTGAAGCTTTCTTT. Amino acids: CASRRDMNTEAFF.